The 27 T cell receptor beta chains given below trace back to one sample, sequenced in a study of monozygotic twins with cystic fibrosis. Profiling relied on immunoSEQ multiplex PCR, and the TCRdb table lists in-frame clones only, not all of them. This sample has roughly 35,000 clones, with approximately 84% found just once. The sequenced sample was blood. These receptors originate from a girl aged 2 to 9 with cystic fibrosis.

This rearrangement joins TRBV7-9 to TRBJ2-3; D ambiguous. Trimming removed 2 bases at V and 6 bases at J, with 6 bases between. The CDR3 spans 12 residues. The germline V gene encodes CDR1 SEHNR and CDR2 FQNEAQ (reference sequence). CDR3 amino acids: CASSLRLDTQYF. The CDR3 coding sequence is TGTGCCAGCAGCTTAAGGTTGGATACGCAGTATTTT.

The gene calls are TRBV19 and TRBJ2-7; no clear D. CDR3 length equals 13 residues. Per germline, CDR1 LNHDA and CDR2 SQIVND (reference sequence). Trimming stripped 4 bases from V and 1 base from J, with 8 bases between. Here the CDR3 reads CASSTAGSYEQYF. Written as DNA, the CDR3 is TGTGCCAGTAGTACTGCCGGGTCCTACGAGCAGTACTTC.

This chain joins TRBV29-1 and TRBJ2-5, with D perhaps matching TRBD2 (7 bases). The length of the CDR3 is 12 residues. V was clipped by 8 bases and J by 4 bases, with 14 bases between them. Per the germline V gene, CDR1 is SQVTM and CDR2 is ANQGSEA. The CDR3 is CSSRGGIETQYF. DNA of the CDR3: TGCAGCTCTAGGGGGGGGATAGAGACCCAGTACTTC.

The genes are TRBV14 and TRBJ1-2, with D possibly being TRBD1 (6 bases). The CDR3 has 15 amino acids. V shed 2 bases and J shed 6 bases, with 16 bases lying between them. CDR1 and CDR2 from the germline V gene are SGHDN and FVKESK. The CDR3 protein is CASSQRPATGNGYTF. The DNA for the CDR3 is TGTGCCAGCAGCCAACGACCGGCCACAGGGAATGGCTACACCTTC.

The V call is TRBV30, the J call TRBJ1-2; no clear D. V was cut by 1 base and J by 6 bases, with 12 bases left in between. The CDR3 extends over 13 amino acids. Germline V lookup: CDR1 GTSNPN, CDR2 SVGIG (reference sequence). The CDR3 spells CAWSDRSADGYTF. The CDR3 DNA sequence: TGTGCCTGGAGTGACCGGTCGGCTGATGGCTACACCTTC.

In its sample, this clone was seen once. The chain joins TRBV30 to TRBJ1-1; D gene uncertain. Trimming pared 1 base from V and 1 base from J, leaving 7 bases between. Germline-derived CDR1 and CDR2 are GTSNPN and SVGIG (reference sequence). This CDR3 has 13 amino acids. The CDR3 nucleotides read TGTGCCTGGAGTGCCTCAAAGAACACTGAAGCTTTCTTT. Translating gives CAWSASKNTEAFF.

In this sample, this clone turned up a few times. The chain is built from TRBV4-1 and TRBJ2-7; D unclear. Trimming stripped 2 bases from V and 3 bases from J, with 8 bases between. CDR1 and CDR2 (germline): MGHRA, YSYEKL. The CDR3 is 13 amino acids. CDR3 in amino acids: CASSQQPYYEQYF. The CDR3 coding sequence is TGCGCCAGCAGCCAACAACCTTACTACGAGCAGTACTTC.

The J gene is TRBJ2-4, the V gene TRBV19, with D unresolved. Germline loops: CDR1 LNHDA, CDR2 SQIVND (reference sequence). This CDR3 has 12 amino acids. V lost 1 base to trimming and J lost 8 bases, with 6 bases between them. As DNA, the CDR3 is TGTGCCAGTAGTATAGCTGGAGACATTCAGTACTTC. It is translated as CASSIAGDIQYF. Combining the CDR3 with reference TRBV19 and TRBJ2-4 gives the whole variable domain DGGITQSPKYLFRKEGQNVTLSCEQNLNHDAMYWYRQDPGQGLRLIYYSQIVNDFQKGDIAEGYSVSREKKESFPLTVTSAQKNPTAFYLCASSIAGDIQYFGAGTRLSVL.

This clone was counted a few times. The rearrangement joins TRBV4-2 to TRBJ1-1; 7 bases map to TRBD1. The CDR3 extends over 16 amino acids. V lost 0 bases to trimming and J lost 1 base; unmatched junction nucleotides: 5. CDR1 and CDR2 (germline): LGHNA, YNFKEQ. In DNA form, the CDR3 reads TGTGCCAGCAGCCAAGACCTGGGGACAGCGAACACTGAAGCTTTCTTT. This encodes CASSQDLGTANTEAFF.

The chain is built from TRBV9 and TRBJ2-1, with D unclear. Germline CDR1 SGDLS, CDR2 YYNGEE. The CDR3 extends over 12 amino acids. Deletions cut 0 bases from V and 8 bases from J, with 6 bases between. This CDR3 is CASSVVGDEQFF. In nucleotides, the CDR3 is TGTGCCAGCAGCGTAGTAGGCGATGAGCAGTTCTTC.

The V gene is TRBV11-3, the J gene TRBJ2-7, with D possibly TRBD2 on 5 matching bases. The V gene's germline CDR1 is SGHNT and CDR2 YENEEA. V dropped 5 bases and J dropped 2 bases, with 13 bases sitting between them. CDR3 size: 14 residues. This CDR3 is CASSPSGSAYEQYF. CDR3 nucleotide sequence: TGTGCCAGCAGCCCCTCGGGGTCCGCCTACGAGCAGTACTTC.

The V and J genes are TRBV9 and TRBJ2-7; D is unclear. The CDR3 spans 13 residues. Trimming pared 4 bases from V and 1 base from J, leaving 9 bases between. Germline CDR1 SGDLS, CDR2 YYNGEE. The CDR3 DNA reads TGTGCCAGCAGCCCGAGTCCTTCCTACGAGCAGTACTTC. As protein: CASSPSPSYEQYF.

This rearrangement joins TRBV2 to TRBJ1-2, with 12 bases lining up with TRBD1. CDR1 and CDR2 from the germline V gene are SNHLY and FYNNEI. Trimming took 6 bases from V and 8 from J; bases not matched to a gene: 13. There are 16 residues in the CDR3. The CDR3 DNA follows: TGTGCCAGCAGAGGAACGGCCGGGACAGGGGGCGGAGGCTACACCTTC. Protein sequence: CASRGTAGTGGGGYTF.

In its sample, this clone was seen once. The chain is built from TRBV6-1 and TRBJ1-2; possibly TRBD1 for D (6 bases). Germline V gene sequence: CDR1 MNHNS, CDR2 SASEGT. Deletions cut 1 base from V and 5 bases from J, with 8 bases between. The CDR3 is 13 residues long. CDR3 sequence (DNA): TGTGCCAGCAGTGAAGGGGGGGCTTATGGCTACACCTTC. This sequence encodes CASSEGGAYGYTF.

The gene calls are TRBV10-3 and TRBJ2-5; D is unclear. Trimming took off 8 bases at V and 1 base at J, with 11 bases between the two ends. Germline-derived CDR1 and CDR2 are ENHRY and SYGVKD. The length of the CDR3 is 13 residues. The CDR3, as DNA: TGTGCCATCTTTCTTAACCTCCAAGAGACCCAGTACTTC. Translating gives CAIFLNLQETQYF.

In this sample, this clone turned up a few times. The chain links TRBV7-8 to TRBJ2-7; D is unclear. CDR1 SGHVS and CDR2 FQNEAQ come from the germline V gene. This CDR3 region has 14 residues. Trimming removed 4 bases at V and 5 bases at J, with 15 bases between. The CDR3 protein is CASSSGPKLDEQYF. The CDR3 nucleotides read TGTGCCAGCAGCTCTGGGCCTAAACTCGACGAGCAGTACTTC.

This clone was recorded once. This rearrangement joins TRBV30 to TRBJ2-7; D is perhaps TRBD1 (6 bases). Germline V lookup: CDR1 GTSNPN, CDR2 SVGIG (reference sequence). The CDR3 contains 19 residues. V was cut by 5 bases and J by 1 base, with 30 bases left in between. CDR3 sequence reads: CAWAPGRLSQGRHSYEQYF. The CDR3 nucleotides read TGTGCCTGGGCCCCAGGTCGCCTCAGCCAGGGGCGACATTCCTACGAGCAGTACTTC.

This chain links TRBV5-4 with TRBJ2-6; no clear D. From germline, CDR1 is SGHNT and CDR2 YYREEE (reference sequence). V was cut by 1 base and J by 2 bases, with 10 bases left in between. This CDR3 spans 16 amino acids. CDR3 DNA sequence: TGTGCCAGCAGCTTGTCAGGTGTTACTGGGGCCAACGTCCTGACTTTC. This codes for CASSLSGVTGANVLTF.

The rearrangement links TRBV27 to TRBJ1-6, with D unresolved. From germline, CDR1 is MNHEY and CDR2 SMNVEV (reference sequence). The V and J ends lost 2 bases and 9 bases respectively, with 8 bases between them. The CDR3 contains 13 residues. The CDR3 nucleotides read TGTGCCAGCAGTTTAATTCCGGGTTCACCCCTCCACTTT. It specifies CASSLIPGSPLHF.

The J gene is TRBJ2-3, the V gene TRBV7-3; no reliable D call. Germline CDR1 and CDR2: SGHTA and FQGTGA. V was pared by 1 base and J by 5 bases, with 10 bases between. The CDR3 length is 14 residues. The CDR3 protein is CASSLKPGRDTQYF. CDR3 coding DNA: TGTGCCAGCAGCTTAAAGCCAGGTAGAGATACGCAGTATTTT. Drawing the rest from reference TRBV7-3 and TRBJ2-3, the complete variable domain is GAGVSQTPSNKVTEKGKYVELRCDPISGHTALYWYRQSLGQGPEFLIYFQGTGAADDSGLPNDRFFAVRPEGSVSTLKIQRTERGDSAVYLCASSLKPGRDTQYFGPGTRLTVL.

This chain links TRBV6-5 with TRBJ1-1; 9 nucleotides match TRBD1. This CDR3 is built from 12 residues. CDR1 and CDR2 (germline): MNHEY, SVGAGI. V shed 9 bases, J shed 3 bases, and the junction held 2 bases outside the gene matches. The CDR3 spells CASTGGYTEAFF. CDR3 in DNA: TGTGCCAGTACAGGGGGCTACACTGAAGCTTTCTTT.

CDR3 region: CASSTTVQGGLEAFF. The CDR3 DNA reads as TGTGCCAGCAGTACGACAGTTCAGGGGGGACTTGAAGCTTTCTTT. The chain links TRBV9 to TRBJ1-1, with 7 bases that match TRBD1. Germline V gene lookup returns CDR1 SGDLS and CDR2 YYNGEE. CDR3 size: 15 residues. The V gene end was trimmed by 5 bases and the J gene end by 7 bases; junction bases not matched to a gene: 14.

The chain employs TRBV2 and TRBJ1-5; D is perhaps TRBD1 (6 bases). V was trimmed by 6 bases and J by 2 bases, leaving 11 bases between them. The CDR3 is 14 residues long. Looked up from germline, CDR1 is SNHLY and CDR2 is FYNNEI. CDR3: CASRYRAGNQPQHF. The CDR3 DNA is TGTGCCAGCAGGTACAGGGCGGGCAATCAGCCCCAGCATTTT.

The J gene is TRBJ2-3, the V gene TRBV2, with TRBD2 matching 13 bases. The V gene end was trimmed by 1 base and the J gene end by 1 base; junction bases not matched to a gene: 5. The V gene's germline CDR1 is SNHLY and CDR2 FYNNEI. The CDR3 extends over 18 amino acids. The CDR3 loop is CASSEGTSGGYRTDTQYF. In DNA, the CDR3 is TGTGCCAGCAGTGAAGGGACTAGCGGGGGTTACCGCACAGATACGCAGTATTTT. Full variable domain (outside the CDR3, taken from reference TRBV2 and TRBJ2-3): EPEVTQTPSHQVTQMGQEVILRCVPISNHLYFYWYRQILGQKVEFLVSFYNNEISEKSEIFDDQFSVERPDGSNFTLKIRSTKLEDSAMYFCASSEGTSGGYRTDTQYFGPGTRLTVL.

This chain joins TRBV4-1 and TRBJ1-2; no firm D call. There are 12 residues in the CDR3. Germline values: CDR1 MGHRA, CDR2 YSYEKL. V was trimmed by 6 bases and J by 2 bases, leaving 7 bases between them. CDR3 DNA: TGCGCCAGCAGGGGTTGGAACTATGGCTACACCTTC. The encoded protein is CASRGWNYGYTF.

The gene calls are TRBV7-2 and TRBJ2-5; TRBD2 is a possible D gene (6 bases). The CDR3 contains 16 residues. Trimming removed 1 base at V and 4 bases at J, with 16 bases between. Germline values: CDR1 SGHTA, CDR2 FQGNSA. CDR3 DNA: TGTGCCAGCAGCTTAGAGGGACTCCTGGTCGTAGAGACCCAGTACTTC. Translating gives CASSLEGLLVVETQYF.

The chain uses TRBV5-1 and TRBJ2-5, with D uncertain. The germline gives CDR1 SGHRS, CDR2 YFSETQ. V was clipped by 4 bases and J by 0 bases, with 13 bases between them. This CDR3 comprises 15 residues. This chain's CDR3 is CASSGGPLYQETQYF. For the CDR3, the DNA is TGCGCCAGCAGCGGTGGACCCCTGTACCAAGAGACCCAGTACTTC.